This T cell receptor beta chain derives from a study of cytomegalovirus exposure and HLA in healthy donors. 13 Jbeta primers and 60 Vbeta primers were used for the PCR. Some clones are missing from TCRdb's copy, which holds only in-frame ones; the method was immunoSEQ multiplex PCR. The sample consists of tens of thousands of clones, about three quarters of them appearing once. This clonotype was sampled from a man in his forties or fifties in good health and CMV-seronegative. The specimen was PBMCs.

The CDR3 sequence is CASSQEGQGWVTEAFF. The CDR3 DNA sequence: TGTGCCAGCAGCCAAGAGGGACAGGGGTGGGTCACTGAAGCTTTCTTT. This chain joins TRBV4-2 and TRBJ1-1; 10 bases are a match to TRBD1. Germline V lookup: CDR1 LGHNA, CDR2 YNFKEQ. V lost 0 bases, J lost 4 bases, and 5 bases stayed unmatched. This CDR3 comprises 16 residues.